This TCR beta chain is drawn from a study of blood T cell repertoires in COVID-19. About the research overall: Acute and convalescent COVID-19 samples came from the United States, Italy and Spain. The analysed material was cDNA or gDNA that came from T cells, B-cell-depleted T cells, or PBMCs.

The CDR3 spans 14 residues. The junction had 6 bases not matched to a gene; V was cut back by 6 bases and J by 1 base. CDR1 is SGHRS, CDR2 YFSETQ, per germline. Per the original methods: Amplifying reference gene primers gave estimates of nucleated cell counts. Libraries were prepared by immunoSEQ multiplex PCR; TCRdb keeps only in-frame clonotypes and omits some of them. V, J and clone size reflect that table, while D and trimming were determined from the DNA. The data show about 58,000 clones, 70% to 90% seen once. Sequencing was done on a sample of peripheral blood. The receptor was derived from a woman in her 70s with active COVID-19. The chain has TRBV5-1 and TRBJ2-5, with 7 nucleotides matching TRBD1. CDR3 nucleotides: TGCGCCAGCACCTCGGGACAGATCCAAGAGACCCAGTACTTC. It translates to CASTSGQIQETQYF. The variable domain in full, with the rest retrieved from reference TRBV5-1 and TRBJ2-5, is KAGVTQTPRYLIKTRGQQVTLSCSPISGHRSVSWYQQTPGQGLQFLFEYFSETQRNKGNFPGRFSGRQFSNSRSEMNVSTLELGDSALYLCASTSGQIQETQYFGPGTRLLVL.